The rows below give T cell receptor beta chains drawn from one sample of a study of T cells after posttransplantation cyclophosphamide. Method: immunoSEQ multiplex PCR; TCRdb's copy keeps in-frame clones and lacks some. This sample has about 7,200 clones, each found more than once. The material sequenced was PBMCs, taken after allogeneic stem cell transplant with posttransplant cyclophosphamide. Receptors originate from a female patient in her 50s who received an allogeneic stem cell transplant from a related donor, was CMV-positive, and had no GVHD. Some T cells may be supplied by the graft donor. The conserved cysteine and the conserved F or W are not part of the CDR3 here. The D gene is left open where the match is weak.

d_call: TRBD1
j_call: TRBJ1-5
v_call: TRBV2
cdr3_aa: ASSEGGQPNQPQH

d_call: -
j_call: TRBJ1-5
v_call: TRBV6-2/TRBV6-3
cdr3_aa: ASSYSKGRDVGQPQH

d_call: -
j_call: TRBJ1-2
v_call: TRBV7-2
cdr3_aa: ASSLRASVPYGYT

d_call: -
j_call: TRBJ1-2
v_call: TRBV7-6
cdr3_aa: ASSSERGGYGYT

d_call: TRBD2
j_call: TRBJ2-3
v_call: TRBV7-3
cdr3_aa: ASSFASSGADTQY

d_call: -
j_call: TRBJ2-3
v_call: TRBV19
cdr3_aa: ASSIGQGTDTQY

d_call: -
j_call: TRBJ2-5
v_call: TRBV27
cdr3_aa: ASSSLSEETQY

d_call: TRBD1
j_call: TRBJ1-5
v_call: TRBV5-6
cdr3_aa: ASTVRGTEYNQPQH

d_call: -
j_call: TRBJ2-3
v_call: TRBV5-1
cdr3_aa: ASSLETDTQY

d_call: TRBD1
j_call: TRBJ1-5
v_call: TRBV10-2
cdr3_aa: ASSLTGADQPQH

d_call: TRBD2
j_call: TRBJ2-1
v_call: TRBV7-2
cdr3_aa: ASSLERREHDEQF

d_call: -
j_call: TRBJ1-1
v_call: TRBV19
cdr3_aa: ASSLPGQYERFGAF

d_call: -
j_call: TRBJ2-2
v_call: TRBV2
cdr3_aa: ASSRQAGSNTGELF

d_call: TRBD2
j_call: TRBJ2-1
v_call: TRBV4-2
cdr3_aa: ASSLGLADPVYNEQF

d_call: -
j_call: TRBJ1-1
v_call: TRBV2
cdr3_aa: ASSENTGEAF

d_call: -
j_call: TRBJ2-3
v_call: TRBV5-1
cdr3_aa: ASSLGLAQSTDTQY

d_call: TRBD2
j_call: TRBJ2-3
v_call: TRBV19
cdr3_aa: ASSPPQREPWTDTQY

d_call: TRBD1
j_call: TRBJ1-2
v_call: TRBV18
cdr3_aa: ASSLTGTGGPYGYT

d_call: -
j_call: TRBJ2-3
v_call: TRBV20-1
cdr3_aa: SASSTDTQY

d_call: -
j_call: TRBJ1-3
v_call: TRBV28
cdr3_aa: ATLSFSGNTIY

d_call: -
j_call: TRBJ1-5
v_call: TRBV15
cdr3_aa: ATSSYPWQGNQPQH

d_call: TRBD2
j_call: TRBJ2-7
v_call: TRBV7-2
cdr3_aa: ASSLVISGSREQY

d_call: -
j_call: TRBJ2-7
v_call: TRBV29-1
cdr3_aa: SVLTLREQY

d_call: TRBD1
j_call: TRBJ2-2
v_call: TRBV27
cdr3_aa: ASSLDRYTGELF

d_call: TRBD2
j_call: TRBJ2-2
v_call: TRBV6-2/TRBV6-3
cdr3_aa: ASSYGFPGLARVSNTGELF

d_call: TRBD1
j_call: TRBJ1-1
v_call: TRBV7-3
cdr3_aa: ASSSQGTGEAF

d_call: -
j_call: TRBJ2-1
v_call: TRBV28
cdr3_aa: ASSPPDSRQQF

d_call: TRBD2
j_call: TRBJ2-1
v_call: TRBV5-1
cdr3_aa: ASSLSGRAYTSSYNEQF

d_call: -
j_call: TRBJ1-5
v_call: TRBV28
cdr3_aa: ASSLFYSNQPQH

d_call: -
j_call: TRBJ1-2
v_call: TRBV7-9
cdr3_aa: ASSPDYGYT

d_call: TRBD2
j_call: TRBJ2-2
v_call: TRBV5-1
cdr3_aa: ASSGTSGSLPGELF

d_call: TRBD1
j_call: TRBJ1-1
v_call: TRBV30
cdr3_aa: ACGQGAGTEAF

d_call: TRBD2
j_call: TRBJ2-1
v_call: TRBV27
cdr3_aa: ASSSGGDNEQF

d_call: TRBD1
j_call: TRBJ1-2
v_call: TRBV5-5
cdr3_aa: ASSSGQGWEGYT

d_call: TRBD1
j_call: TRBJ1-1
v_call: TRBV4-3
cdr3_aa: ASSQAFQGVMNTEAF

d_call: TRBD2
j_call: TRBJ2-3
v_call: TRBV2
cdr3_aa: ASSARGSGGPGSTDTQY

d_call: TRBD2
j_call: TRBJ2-3
v_call: TRBV24-1
cdr3_aa: ATSDSIAGFTDTQY

d_call: -
j_call: TRBJ2-2
v_call: TRBV7-2
cdr3_aa: ASSLRGAKLF

d_call: TRBD1
j_call: TRBJ2-1
v_call: TRBV7-8
cdr3_aa: ASSWDRANEQF

d_call: -
j_call: TRBJ2-5
v_call: TRBV7-2
cdr3_aa: ASSSLGGLGETQY

d_call: -
j_call: TRBJ2-7
v_call: TRBV7-9
cdr3_aa: ASSKDFEQY

d_call: -
j_call: TRBJ1-1
v_call: TRBV19
cdr3_aa: ASSIDSGLNTEAF

d_call: -
j_call: TRBJ2-7
v_call: TRBV28
cdr3_aa: ASSFDAWRHPRSYEQY

d_call: -
j_call: TRBJ1-5
v_call: TRBV6-6
cdr3_aa: ASEQGGLRNQPQH

d_call: -
j_call: TRBJ2-2
v_call: TRBV10-3
cdr3_aa: AISESADTGELF

d_call: -
j_call: TRBJ2-3
v_call: TRBV11-1
cdr3_aa: ASSPQGGTDTQY

d_call: -
j_call: TRBJ2-2
v_call: TRBV7-2
cdr3_aa: ASSLDGRNTGELF

d_call: -
j_call: TRBJ1-3
v_call: TRBV10-2
cdr3_aa: ASRDDRTAGNTIY

d_call: -
j_call: TRBJ2-7
v_call: TRBV28
cdr3_aa: ASSPGGLISSYEQY

d_call: -
j_call: TRBJ2-3
v_call: TRBV10-3
cdr3_aa: AIRAGLLPADTQY

d_call: TRBD1
j_call: TRBJ2-5
v_call: TRBV12-3/TRBV12-4
cdr3_aa: ASRKGQGGSETQY

d_call: TRBD1
j_call: TRBJ2-7
v_call: TRBV11-1
cdr3_aa: ASSIFAPGQGSEQY

d_call: TRBD1
j_call: TRBJ1-2
v_call: TRBV5-1
cdr3_aa: ASSLGTGVPYGYT

d_call: -
j_call: TRBJ1-1
v_call: TRBV7-9
cdr3_aa: ASSLDATGNTEAF

d_call: -
j_call: TRBJ2-3
v_call: TRBV5-1
cdr3_aa: ASRTSGYTDTQY

d_call: -
j_call: TRBJ2-7
v_call: TRBV7-2
cdr3_aa: ASSLASTAGYEQY

d_call: TRBD1
j_call: TRBJ2-1
v_call: TRBV11-3
cdr3_aa: ASSSARDSHNEQF